The 28 T cell receptor beta chains below all came from one sample that was sequenced in a study of Ad26.COV2.S vaccination and SARS-CoV-2 variants. Assay used: immunoSEQ multiplex PCR; TCRdb lists only in-frame clones, some missing. The sample has hundreds of thousands of clones; roughly 91% are singletons. The treatment denotes: about 20 received Ad26.COV2.S at low or high dose, single or two shots; about 5 received placebo; per-sample allocation not given. Day 63 after the first injection of vaccine or placebo was the sampling time. The sample here was peripheral blood, taken in a trial of Ad26.COV2.S vaccine versus placebo. The receptors stem from a person between 18 and 65 years old who received the Ad26.COV2.S COVID-19 vaccine or a placebo.

The chain is built from TRBV27 and TRBJ1-4; D not certain. The CDR3 has 14 amino acids. V was cut by 7 bases and J by 7 bases, with 16 bases left in between. Germline values: CDR1 MNHEY, CDR2 SMNVEV (reference sequence). CDR3 coding DNA: TGTGCCAGCAAGGACGGCGGTCATATTGAAAAACTGTTTTTT. As protein: CASKDGGHIEKLFF.

The chain carries TRBV10-3 and TRBJ1-3, with D unresolved. Germline V CDR1 and CDR2: ENHRY, SYGVKD. The CDR3 consists of 13 residues. The V end lost 2 bases, the J end lost 4 bases, and 6 bases lay between the germline ends. CDR3 sequence: CAISEGLGNTIYF. Written as DNA, the CDR3 is TGTGCCATCAGTGAGGGGTTAGGAAACACCATATATTTT.

The CDR3 nucleotides are TGTGCCAGTACCAGCCCGCTATATAGCAATCAGCCCCAGCATTTT. This encodes CASTSPLYSNQPQHF. The chain is built from TRBV19 and TRBJ1-5; D gene unclear. From germline, CDR1 is LNHDA and CDR2 SQIVND (reference sequence). Trimming removed 7 bases at V and 0 bases at J, with 13 bases between. The CDR3 totals 15 residues.

The chain couples TRBV9 to TRBJ1-1; D gene ambiguous. The CDR3 has 14 residues. V lost 4 bases and J lost 1, with 11 bases in between. Germline CDR1 SGDLS, CDR2 YYNGEE. The chain's CDR3 is CASSSPTANTEAFF. CDR3 sequence (DNA): TGTGCCAGCAGCTCCCCCACAGCGAACACTGAAGCTTTCTTT. The variable domain in full, completed from reference TRBV9 and TRBJ1-1, reads DSGVTQTPKHLITATGQRVTLRCSPRSGDLSVYWYQQSLDQGLQFLIQYYNGEERAKGNILERFSAQQFPDLHSELNLSSLELGDSALYFCASSSPTANTEAFFGQGTRLTVV.

With respect to this clone: As the CDR3 is not closed by the conserved phenylalanine or tryptophan, this likely results from a read error. No DNA is shown, since the ends of the CDR3 on it are uncertain; the CDR3 is the one TCRdb lists. The rearrangement uses TRBV7-3 and TRBJ1-1; the table names TRBD1, a call not compared with the DNA. The CDR3 adds up to 9 amino acids, both ends counted. The germline V gene encodes CDR1 SGHTA and CDR2 FQGTGA. CDR3 sequence reads: CASSTCPSI.

The chain uses TRBV5-4 and TRBJ2-3; D perhaps matches TRBD1 (6 bases). Germline values: CDR1 SGHNT, CDR2 YYREEE (reference sequence). With 1 base removed from V and 1 base from J, the gap between germline ends came to 10 bases. The CDR3 runs 15 residues. This chain's CDR3 is CASSLQGRRTDTQYF. CDR3 DNA sequence: TGTGCCAGCAGCTTGCAGGGGCGACGCACAGATACGCAGTATTTT.

V and J are TRBV6-5 and TRBJ1-5; D remains unclear. V shed 2 bases and J shed 1 base, with 9 bases lying between them. This CDR3 comprises 15 residues. Germline CDR1 reads MNHEY; CDR2 reads SVGAGI. CDR3 in amino acids: CASSYRGSSNQPQHF. The CDR3 region has the DNA TGTGCCAGCAGTTACCGGGGTTCGAGCAATCAGCCCCAGCATTTT.

The chain combines TRBV19 with TRBJ2-7, with D tentatively TRBD1 (7 bases). Germline V gives CDR1 LNHDA, CDR2 SQIVND (reference sequence). Trimming took off 4 bases at V and 5 bases at J, with 12 bases between the two ends. The CDR3 sequence is 13 residues long. Written as DNA, the CDR3 is TGTGCCAGTAGTAACCAGGGGGGCGACGAGCAGTACTTC. This encodes CASSNQGGDEQYF.

The CDR3 is CASSLALHNNEQFF. CDR3 nucleotides: TGTGCCAGCAGCTTAGCGCTCCACAACAATGAGCAGTTCTTC. The chain uses TRBV7-2 and TRBJ2-1; no reliable D call. The CDR3 covers 14 residues. Trimming removed 0 bases at V and 5 bases at J, with 8 bases between. Germline values: CDR1 SGHTA, CDR2 FQGNSA.

The rearrangement uses TRBV5-1 and TRBJ1-5; D unclear. V dropped 3 bases and J dropped 0 bases, with 7 bases sitting between them. The CDR3 loop spans 14 amino acids. Germline loops: CDR1 SGHRS, CDR2 YFSETQ. CDR3 region: CASSSGDSNQPQHF. CDR3 sequence (DNA): TGCGCCAGCAGCTCCGGGGATAGCAATCAGCCCCAGCATTTT.

A word on this clone: This sample also contains other DNA sequences that code for the same CDR3. J is TRBJ1-1 and V is TRBV7-9; D might be TRBD1 (5 bases). The CDR3 sequence is 14 residues long. Trimming took off 3 bases at V and 8 bases at J, with 16 bases between the two ends. Germline CDR1 is SEHNR and CDR2 is FQNEAQ (reference sequence). The CDR3 protein is CASSFRGPPHEAFF. The CDR3 coding sequence is TGTGCCAGCAGCTTTAGGGGACCTCCCCACGAAGCTTTCTTT.

The V gene is TRBV13, the J gene TRBJ2-1; D not resolved. Germline V lookup: CDR1 PRHDT, CDR2 FYEKMQ (reference sequence). The CDR3 covers 17 residues. V lost 5 bases and J 1 base, leaving 18 bases between the germline ends. The CDR3 bases are TGTGCCAGCAGCGACCTAGTGCGTAGAGAGTCCTACAATGAGCAGTTCTTC. Protein: CASSDLVRRESYNEQFF.

V usage is TRBV19 and J usage is TRBJ2-7; TRBD1 matches at 10 bases. The trim removed 5 bases at V and 5 bases at J, leaving 9 bases unmatched. CDR1 and CDR2 from the germline V gene are LNHDA and SQIVND (reference sequence). The CDR3 covers 15 residues. For the CDR3, the DNA is TGTGCCAGTAGTTGGGGACAGGGGTCATCCGACGAGCAGTACTTC. Translated: CASSWGQGSSDEQYF. The full variable domain, completed using reference TRBV19 and TRBJ2-7, is DGGITQSPKYLFRKEGQNVTLSCEQNLNHDAMYWYRQDPGQGLRLIYYSQIVNDFQKGDIAEGYSVSREKKESFPLTVTSAQKNPTAFYLCASSWGQGSSDEQYFGPGTRLTVT.

This rearrangement joins TRBV5-4 to TRBJ1-1; D perhaps matches TRBD1 (5 bases). Trimming pared 4 bases from V and 5 bases from J, leaving 15 bases between. Germline V CDR1 and CDR2: SGHNT, YYREEE (reference sequence). The CDR3 spans 14 residues. This CDR3 is CASSLDRGNTEAFF. Here the CDR3 DNA reads TGTGCCAGCAGCCTCGACAGAGGGAATACTGAAGCTTTCTTT. Full variable domain (missing parts from reference TRBV5-4 and TRBJ1-1): ETGVTQSPTHLIKTRGQQVTLRCSSQSGHNTVSWYQQALGQGPQFIFQYYREEENGRGNFPPRFSGLQFPNYSSELNVNALELDDSALYLCASSLDRGNTEAFFGQGTRLTVV.

This chain connects TRBV5-6 to TRBJ2-5; weak D call: TRBD1 (5 bases). The CDR3 sequence is 13 residues long. V was clipped by 2 bases and J by 1 base, with 6 bases between them. CDR1 is SGHDT and CDR2 is YYEEEE in the germline V gene. CDR3 region: CASSFGAQETQYF. The CDR3 DNA reads TGTGCCAGCAGCTTTGGGGCCCAAGAGACCCAGTACTTC. The full variable domain, rest sourced from reference TRBV5-6 and TRBJ2-5, is DAGVTQSPTHLIKTRGQQVTLRCSPKSGHDTVSWYQQALGQGPQFIFQYYEEEERQRGNFPDRFSGHQFPNYSSELNVNALLLGDSALYLCASSFGAQETQYFGPGTRLLVL.

A note on this clone: This same CDR3 is encoded by further DNA sequences in the sample. The chain employs TRBV29-1 and TRBJ1-1; D is possibly TRBD1 (5 bases). Trimming cost V 6 bases and J 4 bases, with 9 bases left between them. The CDR3 runs to 11 residues. Germline V gene sequence: CDR1 SQVTM, CDR2 ANQGSEA. The CDR3 DNA follows: TGCAGCGTGGCGGGGGTCACTGAAGCTTTCTTT. Encoded protein: CSVAGVTEAFF. The full variable domain, rest sourced from reference TRBV29-1 and TRBJ1-1, is SAVISQKPSRDICQRGTSLTIQCQVDSQVTMMFWYRQQPGQSLTLIATANQGSEATYESGFVIDKFPISRPNLTFSTLTVSNMSPEDSSIYLCSVAGVTEAFFGQGTRLTVV.

The chain joins TRBV7-3 to TRBJ2-5; D unresolved. In germline, CDR1 is SGHTA, CDR2 FQGTGA. CDR3 length equals 13 residues. V was pared by 4 bases and J by 2 bases, with 8 bases between. For the CDR3, the DNA is TGTGCCAGCAGCTCCGGTCGACAAGAGACCCAGTACTTC. Translated: CASSSGRQETQYF.

This chain links TRBV28 with TRBJ1-2, with a tentative D call TRBD1 (6 bases). The V and J ends lost 6 bases and 1 base respectively, with 12 bases between them. Germline V gives CDR1 MDHEN, CDR2 SYDVKM. This CDR3 comprises 14 residues. The DNA for the CDR3 is TGTGCCAGCAGCCCGGGGGGCGGTAACTATGGCTACACCTTC. Amino acid sequence: CASSPGGGNYGYTF.

This clone was recorded once. J is TRBJ2-2 and V is TRBV9; 7 bases are a match to TRBD1. The germline V gene encodes CDR1 SGDLS and CDR2 YYNGEE. V shed 4 bases, J shed 1 base, and the junction held 7 bases outside the gene matches. This CDR3 region has 16 residues. The CDR3 DNA is TGTGCCAGCAGCCGAGGACAGGCAATGAACACCGGGGAGCTGTTTTTT. Translated, it gives CASSRGQAMNTGELFF.

The sample holds one count of this clone. This chain joins TRBV7-9 and TRBJ1-6; maybe TRBD1 (5 bases). Germline V gene lookup returns CDR1 SEHNR and CDR2 FQNEAQ (reference sequence). The CDR3 is 15 residues long. V was cut by 8 bases and J by 1 base, with 12 bases left in between. The CDR3 loop reads CASHRGGSYNSPLHF. CDR3 bases: TGTGCCAGCCACCGGGGGGGGTCCTATAATTCACCCCTCCACTTT.

The genes are TRBV7-3 and TRBJ2-2, with 8 bases matching TRBD1. There are 14 residues in the CDR3. Germline V gene lookup returns CDR1 SGHTA and CDR2 FQGTGA. Germline trimming cut 4 bases from V and 6 bases from J; bases unmatched to any gene: 4. CDR3 sequence reads: CASSSGQGSGELFF. The DNA for the CDR3 is TGTGCCAGCAGCTCCGGACAGGGCTCCGGGGAGCTGTTTTTT.

This clone was counted ten times or more. This chain connects TRBV11-3 to TRBJ1-5; 7 nucleotides match TRBD1. CDR1 and CDR2 from the germline V gene are SGHNT and YENEEA. The CDR3 totals 15 residues. Losses at the gene ends were 7 bases for V and 1 base for J; bases not matched to a gene: 7. The CDR3 nucleotides read TGTGCCAGCACCCCAGGGGGATTAAGCAATCAGCCCCAGCATTTT. This translates into CASTPGGLSNQPQHF.

In the case of this clone: This CDR3 is also generated by other DNA sequences in the sample. This rearrangement joins TRBV7-9 to TRBJ2-2; D is ambiguous. This CDR3 contains 14 residues. V shed 1 base and J shed 0 bases, with 3 bases lying between them. Germline assignment: CDR1 SEHNR and CDR2 FQNEAQ (reference sequence). Here the CDR3 DNA reads TGTGCCAGCAGCTTAGGATCGAACACCGGGGAGCTGTTTTTT. It yields the protein CASSLGSNTGELFF.

This rearrangement joins TRBV29-1 to TRBJ1-2, with a possible D match to TRBD1 (5 bases). The CDR3 is 13 amino acids. Trimming removed 3 bases from V and 3 bases from J, with 11 bases in between. CDR1 is SQVTM and CDR2 is ANQGSEA in the germline V gene. CDR3 DNA: TGCAGCGTTGAGGAGGACACCGACTATGGCTACACCTTC. Its translation is CSVEEDTDYGYTF.

CDR3 DNA sequence: TGTGCCAGCAGTTACTCATGGGCGACAGGGGAAGCCGGGGAGCTGTTTTTT. This translates into CASSYSWATGEAGELFF. The chain carries TRBV6-2 or TRBV6-3 and TRBJ2-2; 8 bases align to TRBD1. With 0 bases clipped from V and 6 bases from J, the junction kept 9 bases outside the gene matches. The CDR3 spans 17 residues. From germline, CDR1 is MNHEY and CDR2 SVGEGT.

This clone was counted a single time. This chain links TRBV4-1 with TRBJ2-1, with D maybe TRBD2 (6 bases). Germline values: CDR1 MGHRA, CDR2 YSYEKL. CDR3 size: 15 residues. V was cut by 1 base and J by 5 bases, with 12 bases left in between. Here the CDR3 reads CASSQVSRGNNEQFF. The DNA of the CDR3 is TGCGCCAGCAGCCAAGTCTCCCGCGGGAACAATGAGCAGTTCTTC.

The rearrangement uses TRBV4-2 and TRBJ2-2; D unresolved. The V end lost 2 bases, the J end lost 3 bases, and 7 bases lay between the germline ends. The germline CDR1 and CDR2 sequences are LGHNA and YNFKEQ. The CDR3 contains 14 residues. In nucleotides, the CDR3 is TGTGCCAGCAGCCAACTGGGCGACACCGGGGAGCTGTTTTTT. Amino acids: CASSQLGDTGELFF.

The chain joins TRBV4-2 to TRBJ1-3; the D is unclear. Germline V gene lookup returns CDR1 LGHNA and CDR2 YNFKEQ. CDR3 length equals 15 residues. The germline V and J ends were trimmed by 4 bases and 4 bases, with 14 bases remaining between them. CDR3 DNA: TGTGCCAGCAGCCTATCGAAGTTCGACGGAAACACCATATATTTT. It codes for CASSLSKFDGNTIYF.